This entry concerns a single T cell receptor (beta chain). This CDR3 contains 15 residues. Germline assignment: CDR1 MNHEY and CDR2 SVGAGI. V lost 1 base, J lost 5 bases, and 6 bases stayed unmatched. For TCRbeta, the library was prepared with unique molecular identifiers. TCRdb re-analysed the PCR reads in MiXCR, keeping a single row per CDR3 protein. The sample has about 440,000 distinct CDR3 sequences, roughly 43% seen once. The data were obtained in a study of T-cell reconstitution after alpha-beta-depleted transplantation in children. The TCR was taken from a girl aged 2 to 10 with aplastic anemia, due to receive a stem cell transplant. Material: PBMCs, obtained before TCRalphabeta/CD19-depleted stem cell transplant. The chain is built from TRBV6-5 and TRBJ2-7; 9 bases match TRBD2. The CDR3 is CASSYYGGGGHEQYF. CDR3 nucleotides: TGTGCCAGCAGTTACTATGGCGGGGGGGGCCACGAGCAGTACTTC.